Detailed here is one TCR beta chain. Antigen: not known. This sample is part of a study of cytomegalovirus exposure and HLA in healthy donors. The overall study: A data release that came early held approximately 92 million unique TCRs from HLA-typed donors.

The PCR employed 60 Vbeta primers together with 13 Jbeta primers. This table comes from immunoSEQ multiplex PCR, and its TCRdb copy is limited to in-frame clones, with some not included. The profile shows 95,000 to 150,000 clones, around four fifths of them singletons. The germline CDR1 and CDR2 sequences are MNHNS and SASEGT. V shed 4 bases and J 5 bases; nucleotides not matched to a gene: 3. The CDR3 runs to 14 residues. Study-wide results and limits: The later analysis indicated that the majority of CMV-associated TCR beta chains appeared HLA-restricted. Through in vitro validation, a few CMV-associated chains were shown to be specific for CMV antigens. Some V segments, including TRBV6-2 and TRBV6-3, were excluded as indistinguishable.

V is TRBV6-1 and J is TRBJ2-1; 9 positions match TRBD1. This clonotype originated in a young man in good health and CMV-seropositive. The sequencing sample was made of PBMCs. Here the CDR3 reads CASSGQGVNNEQFF. The CDR3 DNA follows: TGTGCCAGCAGTGGACAGGGGGTTAACAATGAGCAGTTCTTC.